Presented here are 29 T cell receptor beta chains from one specimen sequenced in a study of T-cell reconstitution after alpha-beta-depleted transplantation in children. Construction of the TCRbeta library involved unique molecular identifiers. In TCRdb, the PCR reads were re-called with MiXCR into one record per CDR3 protein. The repertoire holds about 240,000 distinct CDR3 sequences, more than 20% seen once, with roughly 2.6% in the top ten. The material sequenced was PBMCs, taken before TCRalphabeta/CD19-depleted stem cell transplant. The receptors stem from a girl aged 2-10 years with Fanconi anemia, due to receive a stem cell transplant.

The chain has TRBV5-6 and TRBJ2-1; 8 bases line up with TRBD2. Trimming cost V 4 bases and J 2 bases; bases outside gene matches: 11. Germline CDR1 SGHDT, CDR2 YYEEEE. The CDR3 extends over 17 amino acids. CDR3 amino acids: CASSRGLAQSAYNEQFF. DNA of the CDR3: TGTGCCAGCAGCCGAGGACTAGCACAGAGCGCCTACAATGAGCAGTTCTTC.

The chain couples TRBV20-1 to TRBJ2-7; D call uncertain. Germline CDR1 is DFQATT and CDR2 is SNEGSKA (reference sequence). The V gene lost 5 bases and the J gene lost 0 bases, with 8 bases spanning the gap. CDR3 length equals 12 residues. In nucleotides, the CDR3 is TGCAGTGCTCTCCTGAGCTCCTACGAGCAGTACTTC. This translates into CSALLSSYEQYF.

This chain joins TRBV20-1 and TRBJ2-1; D is undetermined. Trimming cost V 0 bases and J 4 bases, with 10 bases left between them. Looked up from germline, CDR1 is DFQATT and CDR2 is SNEGSKA (reference sequence). CDR3 length equals 14 residues. The CDR3 protein is CSARDLRLYNEQFF. CDR3 DNA: TGCAGTGCTAGAGATCTCAGACTTTACAATGAGCAGTTCTTC.

This clonotype has only a few counts. The V call is TRBV20-1, the J call TRBJ1-2; 8 bases fit TRBD1. From germline, CDR1 is DFQATT and CDR2 SNEGSKA (reference sequence). This CDR3 contains 13 residues. V lost 7 bases to trimming and J lost 5 bases; unmatched junction nucleotides: 9. CDR3 protein: CSGQPQGAYGYTF. The DNA of the CDR3 is TGCAGTGGCCAGCCTCAGGGGGCTTATGGCTACACCTTC.

In its sample, this clonotype was seen many times. The CDR3 DNA reads as TGTGCCAGCAGCGCAGGGATCGGAGCTTTCTTT. This codes for CASSAGIGAFF. This rearrangement joins TRBV6-1 to TRBJ1-1; perhaps TRBD1 as D (5 bases). Germline-derived CDR1 and CDR2 are MNHNS and SASEGT. V gave up 6 bases and J gave up 10 bases, with 12 bases separating them. CDR3 length equals 11 residues.

The J gene is TRBJ1-1, the V gene TRBV12-3 or TRBV12-4, with a possible D match to TRBD1 (5 bases). The ends were cut back, 5 bases at V and 3 bases at J, with 13 bases in the middle. The CDR3 is 14 residues long. CDR3 protein: CASSLTQGYTEAFF. CDR3 nucleotides: TGTGCCAGCAGTCTCACTCAGGGATACACTGAAGCTTTCTTT.

The gene calls are TRBV2 and TRBJ2-7; D is uncertain. V was trimmed by 7 bases and J by 3 bases, leaving 10 bases between them. This CDR3 has 12 residues. From germline, CDR1 is SNHLY and CDR2 FYNNEI. CDR3 in amino acids: CASTLEYYEQYF. Here the CDR3 DNA reads TGTGCCAGCACCCTAGAATACTACGAGCAGTACTTC.

This clonotype has at least ten counts. The chain is built from TRBV5-1 and TRBJ2-3, with D possibly matching TRBD2 (6 bases). Germline CDR1 and CDR2: SGHRS and YFSETQ. There are 13 residues in the CDR3. Trimming shortened V by 3 bases and J by 6 bases, and 11 bases separated the two germline ends. The CDR3 loop is CASSWGGVDTQYF. CDR3 bases: TGCGCCAGCAGCTGGGGAGGAGTCGATACGCAGTATTTT.

This clonotype was detected many times. The gene calls are TRBV29-1 and TRBJ2-2; no clear D. Per the germline V gene, CDR1 is SQVTM and CDR2 is ANQGSEA. Trimming removed 5 bases at V and 3 bases at J, with 16 bases between. The CDR3 spans 15 residues. CDR3 sequence reads: CSVKRVGPHTGELFF. The DNA for the CDR3 is TGCAGCGTTAAACGGGTAGGACCGCACACCGGGGAGCTGTTTTTT.

The chain links TRBV6-1 to TRBJ1-2, with D possibly TRBD1 on 5 matching bases. Germline loops: CDR1 MNHNS, CDR2 SASEGT. With 9 bases removed from V and 4 bases from J, the gap between germline ends came to 15 bases. This CDR3 is 13 amino acids long. The CDR3 DNA reads TGTGCCAGTCATCGCCCGGGGGGCTATGGCTACACCTTC. Its translation is CASHRPGGYGYTF.

In its sample, this clonotype was seen many times. The chain recombines TRBV20-1 with TRBJ2-5; D is undetermined. The V end was cut by 6 bases, the J end by 10 bases, with 21 bases between. This CDR3 spans 13 amino acids. Germline CDR1 is DFQATT and CDR2 is SNEGSKA (reference sequence). The CDR3 DNA is TGCAGTGCCGTCTCCGGGTCTTCGGAATGCCAGTACTTC. Its translation: CSAVSGSSECQYF.

The rearrangement joins TRBV11-2 to TRBJ2-5; 10 bases are a match to TRBD2. This CDR3 spans 16 amino acids. The V gene's germline CDR1 is SGHAT and CDR2 FQNNGV. V dropped 2 bases and J dropped 3; count of bases not matched to a gene: 6. The CDR3 coding sequence is TGTGCCAGCAGCTTACTAGCGGGGGTATTCAAAGAGACCCAGTACTTC. Protein: CASSLLAGVFKETQYF.

The chain recombines TRBV5-1 with TRBJ2-7; 9 bases are a match to TRBD2. This CDR3 is 16 amino acids long. In germline, CDR1 is SGHRS, CDR2 YFSETQ. J was trimmed by 3 bases and V by 6 bases; bases with no gene match: 13. In DNA, the CDR3 is TGCGCCAGCACCAAGACTAGCGGTCCTTCTTACTACGAGCAGTACTTC. Its translation is CASTKTSGPSYYEQYF.

The V and J genes are TRBV10-3 and TRBJ2-1; the match to TRBD1 covers 7 bases. The trim removed 8 bases at V and 0 bases at J, leaving 10 bases unmatched. The CDR3 is made up of 16 amino acids. The germline gives CDR1 ENHRY, CDR2 SYGVKD. As DNA, the CDR3 is TGTGCCATCGGCAGACAGGGACCCAGCTCCTACAATGAGCAGTTCTTC. It specifies CAIGRQGPSSYNEQFF.

This clonotype was counted ten times or more. The V gene is TRBV20-1, the J gene TRBJ1-2; the match to TRBD1 covers 8 bases. The junction had 3 bases not matched to a gene; V was cut back by 3 bases and J by 3 bases. Looked up from germline, CDR1 is DFQATT and CDR2 is SNEGSKA (reference sequence). The CDR3 runs 13 residues. The CDR3 nucleotides read TGCAGTGCTAGGGACAGGGAATACTATGGCTACACCTTC. Translating it yields CSARDREYYGYTF.

This clonotype was found once. The rearrangement links TRBV15 to TRBJ2-5; TRBD1 matches 10 bases. V shed 4 bases, J shed 2 bases, and the junction held 4 bases outside the gene matches. Germline CDR1 reads LNHNV; CDR2 reads YYDKDF (reference sequence). The CDR3 covers 15 residues. The CDR3, as DNA: TGTGCCACCAGCACGGGACAGGGGTATCAAGAGACCCAGTACTTC. It yields the protein CATSTGQGYQETQYF.

This clonotype was counted only a few times. This chain links TRBV18 with TRBJ2-7, with TRBD2 as a possible D gene (6 bases). Per the germline V gene, CDR1 is KGHSH and CDR2 is LQKENI. The V end was cut by 3 bases, the J end by 4 bases, with 13 bases between. The CDR3 consists of 14 residues. CDR3 in DNA: TGTGCCAGCTCACCGGGGGGAGTTAGGTACGAGCAGTACTTC. Amino acid sequence: CASSPGGVRYEQYF.

This clonotype appeared a few times. It may be a read error: a sequence one base away is much more abundant. The rearrangement links TRBV11-2 to TRBJ2-5, with D uncertain. The CDR3 is made up of 13 amino acids. Germline V lookup: CDR1 SGHAT, CDR2 FQNNGV. With 1 base removed from V and 3 bases from J, the gap between germline ends came to 6 bases. The CDR3 is CASSLVLEETQYF. In nucleotides, the CDR3 is TGTGCCAGCAGCTTAGTTTTAGAAGAGACCCAGTACTTC. Drawing the rest from reference TRBV11-2 and TRBJ2-5, the complete variable domain is EAGVAQSPRYKIIEKRQSVAFWCNPISGHATLYWYQQILGQGPKLLIQFQNNGVVDDSQLPKDRFSAERLKGVDSTLKIQPAKLEDSAVYLCASSLVLEETQYFGPGTRLLVL.

The rearrangement links TRBV20-1 to TRBJ1-6; unclear D gene. V gave up 6 bases and J gave up 13 bases, with 13 bases separating them. Germline CDR1 DFQATT, CDR2 SNEGSKA (reference sequence). This CDR3 is 11 amino acids long. This CDR3 is CSANRLGPLHF. In DNA form, the CDR3 reads TGCAGTGCCAACCGACTGGGGCCCCTCCACTTT.

The chain employs TRBV7-6 and TRBJ1-4, with D uncertain. The CDR3 sequence is 13 residues long. Trimming removed 5 bases from V and 7 bases from J, with 11 bases in between. Germline CDR1 SGHVS, CDR2 FNYEAQ. This CDR3 reads CASSLSVGEKLFF. DNA of the CDR3: TGTGCCAGCAGCCTCTCGGTGGGTGAAAAACTGTTTTTT.

This clonotype has just a few counts. This CDR3 is CASSQPGYGYTF. CDR3 nucleotide sequence: TGTGCCAGCAGCCAGCCGGGGTATGGCTACACCTTC. The rearrangement joins TRBV4-2 to TRBJ1-2; the D is unclear. The CDR3 extends over 12 amino acids. Germline V gives CDR1 LGHNA, CDR2 YNFKEQ. The V and J ends lost 3 bases and 5 bases respectively, with 7 bases between them.

This clonotype has just a few counts. The chain has TRBV6-5 and TRBJ2-2, with TRBD2 as a possible D gene (5 bases). CDR3 length equals 18 residues. The V gene lost 1 base and the J gene lost 6 bases, with 21 bases spanning the gap. Germline-derived CDR1 and CDR2 are MNHEY and SVGAGI. CDR3 DNA sequence: TGTGCCAGCAGTTACTTCCTTACTAGGACCTATCAGGCCGGGGAGCTGTTTTTT. The encoded protein is CASSYFLTRTYQAGELFF.

CDR3 bases: TGTGCCAGCAGTTTCATTCCAGATACGCAGTATTTT. Residues: CASSFIPDTQYF. The gene calls are TRBV28 and TRBJ2-3, with no clear D. There are 12 residues in the CDR3. CDR1 MDHEN and CDR2 SYDVKM come from the germline V gene. Between the trimmed V and J ends, which lost 3 bases and 4 bases, there was a span of 5 bases.

This clonotype was observed a few times. The CDR3 DNA sequence: TGTGCCACCTCCATTTCAGGGGTAGACAATGAGCAGTTCTTC. Translated, it gives CATSISGVDNEQFF. The rearrangement uses TRBV19 and TRBJ2-1, with D maybe TRBD1 (6 bases). The CDR3 length is 14 residues. The germline V gene encodes CDR1 LNHDA and CDR2 SQIVND (reference sequence). V gave up 10 bases and J gave up 5 bases, with 18 bases separating them.

This clonotype was found a few times. The V gene is TRBV7-2, the J gene TRBJ2-5; D unclear. The CDR3 is made up of 14 amino acids. Germline-derived CDR1 and CDR2 are SGHTA and FQGNSA. The germline V and J ends were trimmed by 5 bases and 2 bases, with 12 bases remaining between them. The CDR3: CASSPTRNQETQYF. CDR3 in DNA: TGTGCCAGCAGCCCGACAAGGAATCAAGAGACCCAGTACTTC. Variable domain in full (rest from reference TRBV7-2 and TRBJ2-5): GAGVSQSPSNKVTEKGKDVELRCDPISGHTALYWYRQSLGQGLEFLIYFQGNSAPDKSGLPSDRFSAERTGGSVSTLTIQRTQQEDSAVYLCASSPTRNQETQYFGPGTRLLVL.

The table lists this clonotype with many counts. The CDR3 DNA follows: TGTGCCACCAGTGATGGCTTCCACGCAAAGACGTATACCTACAATGAGCAGTTCTTC. This codes for CATSDGFHAKTYTYNEQFF. The genes are TRBV24-1 and TRBJ2-1; D not resolved. The length of the CDR3 is 19 residues. Germline-derived CDR1 and CDR2 are KGHDR and SFDVKD. V was shortened by 3 bases and J by 2 bases, with 22 bases between the two germline ends.

This clonotype was detected ten times or more. The rearrangement uses TRBV20-1 and TRBJ2-7; 10 bases line up with TRBD2. The germline V gene has CDR1 DFQATT and CDR2 SNEGSKA (reference sequence). The CDR3 has 16 residues. Trimming cost V 0 bases and J 3 bases; bases outside gene matches: 8. Written as DNA, the CDR3 is TGCAGTGCTAGAGAGAGCGGGGGGGCAATCCTCTACGAGCAGTACTTC. Encoded protein: CSARESGGAILYEQYF.

This chain uses TRBV20-1 with TRBJ1-5; D not certain. V lost 0 bases, J lost 2 bases, and 5 bases lay in between. CDR3 length: 13 amino acids. CDR1 and CDR2 (germline): DFQATT, SNEGSKA (reference sequence). The CDR3 DNA follows: TGCAGTGCTAGAGAATGGGGCAATCAGCCCCAGCATTTT. Encoded protein: CSAREWGNQPQHF.

The J gene is TRBJ2-3, the V gene TRBV12-5; 10 bases map to TRBD2. This CDR3 spans 16 amino acids. V lost 0 bases and J lost 2; bases outside the gene matches: 2. Germline V gene sequence: CDR1 LGHNT, CDR2 FRNRAP. CDR3 bases: TGTGCTAGTGGTTTGGTCAGCGGGGGGGCCACAGATACGCAGTATTTT. Amino acids: CASGLVSGGATDTQYF.